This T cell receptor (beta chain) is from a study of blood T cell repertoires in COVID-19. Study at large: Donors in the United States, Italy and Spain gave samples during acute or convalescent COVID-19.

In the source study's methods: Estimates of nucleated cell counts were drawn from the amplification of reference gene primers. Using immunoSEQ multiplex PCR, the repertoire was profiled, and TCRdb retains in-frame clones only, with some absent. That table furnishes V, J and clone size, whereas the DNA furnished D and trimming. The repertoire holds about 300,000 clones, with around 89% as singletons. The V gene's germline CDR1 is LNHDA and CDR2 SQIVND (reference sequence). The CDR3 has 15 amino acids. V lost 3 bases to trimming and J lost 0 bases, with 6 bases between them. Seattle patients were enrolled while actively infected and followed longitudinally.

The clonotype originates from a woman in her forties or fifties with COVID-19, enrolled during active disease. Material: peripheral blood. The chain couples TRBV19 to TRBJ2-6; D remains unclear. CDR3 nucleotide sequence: TGTGCCAGTAGTATTTCGAGCTCTGGGGCCAACGTCCTGACTTTC. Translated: CASSISSSGANVLTF. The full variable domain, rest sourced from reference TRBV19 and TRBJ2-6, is DGGITQSPKYLFRKEGQNVTLSCEQNLNHDAMYWYRQDPGQGLRLIYYSQIVNDFQKGDIAEGYSVSREKKESFPLTVTSAQKNPTAFYLCASSISSSGANVLTFGAGSRLTVL.